Detailed here is one T cell receptor beta chain. What it recognizes is unknown. The sample comes from a study of tumor-infiltrating lymphocytes in primary liver carcinoma. Study at large: Patients underwent resection of primary liver carcinoma. Samples yielded about 3.65 to 8 million productive TCRbeta reads, similar across tissue types. Overall study results and limits: The overlap of tumor-adjacent and tumor-blood pairs was smaller than that of tumor region pairs. Blood fell significantly below tumors in its top-250-clone fraction (p = 0.039).

Trimming took 4 bases from V and 9 from J; bases not matched to a gene: 8. Germline CDR1 is MNHEY and CDR2 is SVGEGT. The CDR3 runs to 14 residues. Unsorted whole blood yielded blood RNA, and germline DNA was extracted as well. TCR beta cDNA was made from approximately 540 ng total RNA with a constant-region primer. Three nested multiplex PCR rounds, a slightly modified ARM-PCR, produced the libraries for TCR beta. Investigators reported that the first two PCR rounds, at roughly 10 cycles each, used TRBV1-TRBV30 forward primers with a C-beta reverse primer. TCRdb called the multiplex PCR reads again in MiXCR, with one record for every CDR3 protein. This table holds roughly 180,000 distinct CDR3 sequences, 50% to 75% found once.

The genes are TRBV6-2 or TRBV6-3 and TRBJ2-3, with 9 bases fitting TRBD1. Sequencing input: peripheral blood. The receptor was derived from a man aged 40-50 years with primary liver carcinoma and hepatitis B virus infection. In nucleotides, the CDR3 is TGTGCCAGCAGTTTCGGGACAGGGATGTCCACGCAGTATTTT. This gives the protein CASSFGTGMSTQYF.